The sequence of this TCR beta chain was determined in a study of response to subunit inactivated influenza vaccine. Trimming pared 1 base from V and 11 bases from J, leaving 15 bases between. Per the germline V gene, CDR1 is LGHNA and CDR2 is YNFKEQ. The CDR3 runs to 15 residues. TCRdb itself ran the RT-PCR reads through MiXCR, one entry per CDR3 protein. The data hold under 950,000 distinct CDR3 sequences, with 21% observed a single time. This chain links TRBV4-2 with TRBJ1-6, with D unclear. The sample in question was PBMCs from blood, obtained more than 4 days after vaccination. This clonotype was obtained from a man aged 50-59 years who received an inactivated influenza vaccine. The CDR3 coding sequence is TGTGCCAGCAGCCAAGTTTTCCAGGTAGTCCCACCCCTCCACTTT. Its translation is CASSQVFQVVPPLHF.